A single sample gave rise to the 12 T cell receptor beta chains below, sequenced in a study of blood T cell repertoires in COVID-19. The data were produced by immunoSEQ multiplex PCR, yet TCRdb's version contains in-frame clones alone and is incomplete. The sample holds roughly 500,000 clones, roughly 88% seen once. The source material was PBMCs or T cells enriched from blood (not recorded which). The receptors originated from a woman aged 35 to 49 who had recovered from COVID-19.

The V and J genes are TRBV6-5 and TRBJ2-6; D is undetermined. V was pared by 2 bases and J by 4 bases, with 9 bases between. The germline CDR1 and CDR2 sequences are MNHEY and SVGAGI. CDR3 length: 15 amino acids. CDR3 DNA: TGTGCCAGCAGTTACGTCCGTTCCGGGGCCAACGTCCTGACTTTC. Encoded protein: CASSYVRSGANVLTF.

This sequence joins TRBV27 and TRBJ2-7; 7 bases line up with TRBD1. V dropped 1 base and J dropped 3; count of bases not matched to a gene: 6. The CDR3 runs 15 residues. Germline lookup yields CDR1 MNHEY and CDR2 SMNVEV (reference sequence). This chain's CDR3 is CASSLLSGGHYEQYF. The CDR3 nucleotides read TGTGCCAGCAGTTTATTGTCAGGGGGTCACTACGAGCAGTACTTC.

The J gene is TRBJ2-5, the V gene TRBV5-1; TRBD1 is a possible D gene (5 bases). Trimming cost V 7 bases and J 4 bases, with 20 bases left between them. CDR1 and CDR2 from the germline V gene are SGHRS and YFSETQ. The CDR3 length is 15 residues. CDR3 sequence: CASGPSTGPRETQYF. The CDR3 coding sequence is TGCGCCAGCGGACCGAGTACAGGTCCCCGAGAGACCCAGTACTTC.

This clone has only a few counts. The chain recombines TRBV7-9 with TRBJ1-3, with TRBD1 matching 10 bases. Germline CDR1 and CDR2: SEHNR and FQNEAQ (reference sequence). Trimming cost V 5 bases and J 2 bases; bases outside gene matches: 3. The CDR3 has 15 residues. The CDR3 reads CASSPGTGAGNTIYF. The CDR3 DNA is TGTGCCAGCAGCCCCGGGACAGGGGCTGGAAACACCATATATTTT.

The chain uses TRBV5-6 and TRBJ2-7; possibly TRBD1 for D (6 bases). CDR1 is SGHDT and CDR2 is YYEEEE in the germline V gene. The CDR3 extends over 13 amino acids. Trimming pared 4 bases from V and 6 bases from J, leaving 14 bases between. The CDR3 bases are TGTGCCAGCAGCCCACAGGGTGCCTTCGAGCAGTACTTC. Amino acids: CASSPQGAFEQYF.

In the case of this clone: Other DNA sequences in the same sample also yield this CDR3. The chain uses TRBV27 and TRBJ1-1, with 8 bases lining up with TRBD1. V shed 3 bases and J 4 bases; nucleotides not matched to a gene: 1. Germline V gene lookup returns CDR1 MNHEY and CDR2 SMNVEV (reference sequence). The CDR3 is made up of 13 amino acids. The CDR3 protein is CASSFTGGTEAFF. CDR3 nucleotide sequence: TGTGCCAGCAGTTTCACAGGGGGCACTGAAGCTTTCTTT.

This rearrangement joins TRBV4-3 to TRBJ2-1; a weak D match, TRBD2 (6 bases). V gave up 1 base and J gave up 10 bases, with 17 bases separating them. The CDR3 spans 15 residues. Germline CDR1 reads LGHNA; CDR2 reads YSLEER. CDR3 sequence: CASSQARESLGEQFF. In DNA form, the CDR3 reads TGCGCCAGCAGCCAAGCACGGGAGTCTTTGGGGGAGCAGTTCTTC.

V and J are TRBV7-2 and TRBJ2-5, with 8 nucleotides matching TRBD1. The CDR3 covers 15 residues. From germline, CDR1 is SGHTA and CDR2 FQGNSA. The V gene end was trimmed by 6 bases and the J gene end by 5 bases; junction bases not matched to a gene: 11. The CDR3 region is CASSQRQGLTETQYF. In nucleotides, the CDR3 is TGTGCCAGCAGTCAACGACAGGGGCTCACCGAGACCCAGTACTTC.

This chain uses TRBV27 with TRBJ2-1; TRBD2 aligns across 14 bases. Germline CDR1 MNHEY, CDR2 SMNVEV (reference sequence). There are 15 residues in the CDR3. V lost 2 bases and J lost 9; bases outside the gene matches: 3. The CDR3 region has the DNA TGTGCCAGCAGTTTAAGGACTAGCGGGAGGAGTGAGCAGTTCTTC. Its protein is CASSLRTSGRSEQFF.

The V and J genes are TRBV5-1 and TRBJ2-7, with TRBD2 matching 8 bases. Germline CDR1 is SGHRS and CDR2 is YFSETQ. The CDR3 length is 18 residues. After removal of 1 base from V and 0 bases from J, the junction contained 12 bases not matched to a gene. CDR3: CASSLFLRLAKSSYEQYF. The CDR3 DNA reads TGCGCCAGCAGCTTGTTCCTGCGACTAGCGAAGAGCTCCTACGAGCAGTACTTC.

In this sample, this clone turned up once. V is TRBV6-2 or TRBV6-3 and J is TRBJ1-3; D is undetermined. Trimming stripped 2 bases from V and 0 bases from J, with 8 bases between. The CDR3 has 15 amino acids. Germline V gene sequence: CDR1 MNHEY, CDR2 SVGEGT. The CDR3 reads CASSYNTFSGNTIYF. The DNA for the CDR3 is TGTGCCAGCAGTTACAACACCTTCTCTGGAAACACCATATATTTT.

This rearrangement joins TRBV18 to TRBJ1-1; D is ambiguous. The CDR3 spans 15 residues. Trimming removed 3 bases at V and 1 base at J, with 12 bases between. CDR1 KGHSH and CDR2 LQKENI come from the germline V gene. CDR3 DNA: TGTGCCAGCTCACCCGCCCGGTCCCGGAACACTGAAGCTTTCTTT. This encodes CASSPARSRNTEAFF.